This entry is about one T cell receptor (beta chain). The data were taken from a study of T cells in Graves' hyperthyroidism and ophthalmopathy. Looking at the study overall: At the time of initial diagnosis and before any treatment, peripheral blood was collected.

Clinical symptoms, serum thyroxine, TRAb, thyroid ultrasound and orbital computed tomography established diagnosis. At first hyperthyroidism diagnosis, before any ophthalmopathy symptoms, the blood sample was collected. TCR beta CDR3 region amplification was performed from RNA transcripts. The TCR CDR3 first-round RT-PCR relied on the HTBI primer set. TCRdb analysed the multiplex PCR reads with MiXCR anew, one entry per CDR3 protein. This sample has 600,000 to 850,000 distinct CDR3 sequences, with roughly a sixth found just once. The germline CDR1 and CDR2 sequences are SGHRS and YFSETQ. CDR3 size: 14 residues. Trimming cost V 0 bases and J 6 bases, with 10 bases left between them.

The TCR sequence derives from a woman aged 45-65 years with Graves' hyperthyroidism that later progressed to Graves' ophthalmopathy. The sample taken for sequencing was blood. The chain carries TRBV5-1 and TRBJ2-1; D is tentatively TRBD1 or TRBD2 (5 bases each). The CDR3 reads CASSLVAGSNEQFF. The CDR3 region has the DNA TGCGCCAGCAGCTTGGTCGCAGGGAGCAATGAGCAGTTCTTC.